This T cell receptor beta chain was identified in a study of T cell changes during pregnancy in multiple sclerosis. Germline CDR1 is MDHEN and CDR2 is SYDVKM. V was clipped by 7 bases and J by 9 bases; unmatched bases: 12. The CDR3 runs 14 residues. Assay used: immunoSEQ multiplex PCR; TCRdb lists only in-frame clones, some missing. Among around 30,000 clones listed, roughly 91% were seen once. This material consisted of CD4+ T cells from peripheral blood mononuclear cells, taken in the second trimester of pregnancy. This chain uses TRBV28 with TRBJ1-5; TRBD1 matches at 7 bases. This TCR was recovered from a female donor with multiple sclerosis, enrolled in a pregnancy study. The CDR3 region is CASIPRQGRWPQHF. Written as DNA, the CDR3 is TGTGCCAGCATCCCCAGACAGGGCCGCTGGCCCCAGCATTTT.